Described below is a single T cell receptor beta chain sequence and its context. The target antigen is unknown. The entry originates in a study of T cell responses to AZD1222 COVID-19 vaccine. General study results and limits: Nearly half of the spike-specific TCRs reportedly recognize variant regions that carry no mutations. Just a handful of AZD1222 recipients were seropositive at baseline.

TCRdb's table, derived via immunoSEQ multiplex PCR, lists solely in-frame clones and lacks some. The sample includes about 53,000 clones, roughly 80% of them seen just once. Trimming stripped 7 bases from V and 7 bases from J, with 17 bases between. Per germline, CDR1 LNHDA and CDR2 SQIVND (reference sequence). CDR3 length equals 14 residues. This receptor was taken from an adult in good health. The genes are TRBV19 and TRBJ1-5; maybe TRBD1 (5 bases). The sequencing used peripheral blood, collected on day 0 of AZD1222 vaccination. The CDR3 loop reads CASTLVRAGQPQHF. CDR3 nucleotides: TGTGCCAGTACCTTGGTCAGGGCAGGACAGCCCCAGCATTTT.